What follows are 16 T cell receptor beta chains derived from one specimen sequenced in a study of blood T cell repertoires in COVID-19. Clones were sequenced by immunoSEQ multiplex PCR, and TCRdb holds only the in-frame ones, with some missing. This sample yields 200,000 to 250,000 clones, of which 70% to 85% are seen a single time; about 1.7% belongs to the top ten. Sequenced input: PBMCs or T cells enriched from blood (not recorded which). These receptors all stem from a man between 60 and 75 years old who had recovered from COVID-19.

The gene calls are TRBV3-1 (or the pseudogene TRBV3-2) and TRBJ2-1, with 12 bases fitting TRBD2. The CDR3 extends over 18 amino acids. Germline assignment: CDR1 LGHDT and CDR2 YNNKEL (reference sequence). V dropped 2 bases and J dropped 8; count of bases not matched to a gene: 13. Written as DNA, the CDR3 is TGTGCCAGCAGCCAACCCGGGACATTGGGACTAGCGGGTGATGAGCAGTTCTTC. This translates into CASSQPGTLGLAGDEQFF.

The chain combines TRBV6-6 with TRBJ1-1, with D possibly being TRBD1 (5 bases). V lost 2 bases and J 1 base, leaving 8 bases between the germline ends. This CDR3 has 14 residues. Germline loops: CDR1 MNHNY, CDR2 SVGAGI (reference sequence). This CDR3 reads CASSYAGTNTEAFF. CDR3 sequence (DNA): TGTGCCAGCAGTTACGCGGGGACGAACACTGAAGCTTTCTTT.

This chain uses TRBV19 with TRBJ1-6; D might be TRBD1 (6 bases). CDR3 length: 15 residues. In germline, CDR1 is LNHDA, CDR2 SQIVND (reference sequence). Between the trimmed V and J ends, which lost 6 bases and 6 bases, there was a span of 15 bases. Here the CDR3 reads CASRQDSGFNSPLHF. The CDR3 nucleotides are TGTGCCAGTAGGCAGGACAGCGGTTTTAATTCACCCCTCCACTTT.

V and J are TRBV2 and TRBJ2-1; tentative D call: TRBD2 (6 bases). Germline V CDR1 and CDR2: SNHLY, FYNNEI. The CDR3 covers 16 residues. V was pared by 7 bases and J by 0 bases, with 16 bases between. The CDR3 spells CASNPPSASSYNEQFF. CDR3 sequence (DNA): TGTGCCAGCAATCCCCCTAGCGCCAGCTCCTACAATGAGCAGTTCTTC.

This chain uses TRBV11-2 with TRBJ2-7; D possibly corresponds to TRBD2 (5 bases). This CDR3 region has 13 residues. Trimming cost V 2 bases and J 5 bases, with 10 bases left between them. Per germline, CDR1 SGHAT and CDR2 FQNNGV. As DNA, the CDR3 is TGTGCCAGCAGCTTACCGGGGAAGAACGAGCAGTACTTC. Translating gives CASSLPGKNEQYF.

The genes are TRBV2 and TRBJ1-2, with D possibly matching TRBD1 (5 bases). CDR3 length: 14 residues. Germline loops: CDR1 SNHLY, CDR2 FYNNEI. V dropped 5 bases and J dropped 2 bases, with 12 bases sitting between them. The CDR3 DNA reads as TGTGCCAGCAGTATGCGGGACCTCAACTATGGCTACACCTTC. Its translation is CASSMRDLNYGYTF.

This chain uses TRBV11-3 with TRBJ1-1, with TRBD1 as a possible D gene (5 bases). Germline CDR1 SGHNT, CDR2 YENEEA. The V gene lost 3 bases and the J gene lost 5 bases, with 13 bases spanning the gap. The CDR3 consists of 14 residues. CDR3 DNA: TGTGCCAGCAGCTTCGGCTCCGGGGGGACTGAAGCTTTCTTT. Residues: CASSFGSGGTEAFF.

The chain combines TRBV11-2 with TRBJ1-2; TRBD1 matches at 7 bases. The CDR3 spans 13 residues. Per the germline V gene, CDR1 is SGHAT and CDR2 is FQNNGV. V trimming: 6 bases; J trimming: 2 bases; junction bases outside the gene matches: 3. CDR3: CASSSDRNYGYTF. In DNA form, the CDR3 reads TGTGCCAGCAGTTCGGACAGGAACTATGGCTACACCTTC.

Only one count was recorded for this clone. The chain carries TRBV7-9 and TRBJ2-2, with TRBD2 matching over 7 bases. The CDR3 spans 15 residues. Looked up from germline, CDR1 is SEHNR and CDR2 is FQNEAQ (reference sequence). With 3 bases clipped from V and 3 bases from J, the junction kept 4 bases outside the gene matches. CDR3 DNA: TGTGCCAGCAGCTTGCTTGGGGGGGACACCGGGGAGCTGTTTTTT. It translates to CASSLLGGDTGELFF.

CDR3 in amino acids: CASSHPDRLNTEAFF. The CDR3 region has the DNA TGTGCCAGCTCTCATCCGGACAGACTGAACACTGAAGCTTTCTTT. The chain uses TRBV18 and TRBJ1-1, with D possibly matching TRBD1 (6 bases). Germline CDR1 is KGHSH and CDR2 is LQKENI. This CDR3 region has 15 residues. V lost 6 bases and J lost 0, with 14 bases in between.

V gene TRBV5-1 combines with J gene TRBJ1-1; D remains unclear. V lost 3 bases, J lost 6 bases, and 12 bases lay in between. The CDR3 length is 13 residues. Germline CDR1 SGHRS, CDR2 YFSETQ. The CDR3 sequence: CASSSRPEAEAFF. CDR3 sequence (DNA): TGCGCCAGCAGCTCAAGACCCGAGGCTGAAGCTTTCTTT.

The rearrangement joins TRBV5-1 to TRBJ2-6, with TRBD2 as a possible D gene (5 bases). V lost 4 bases and J lost 0, with 14 bases in between. This CDR3 contains 17 residues. Looked up from germline, CDR1 is SGHRS and CDR2 is YFSETQ. The DNA of the CDR3 is TGCGCCAGCAGCCCCAACGGGGAGCGCTCTGGGGCCAACGTCCTGACTTTC. It specifies CASSPNGERSGANVLTF.

The J gene is TRBJ1-1, the V gene TRBV2; the match to TRBD1 covers 8 bases. The V and J ends lost 2 bases and 1 base, in that order; junction bases with no gene match: 6. The germline gives CDR1 SNHLY, CDR2 FYNNEI. This CDR3 contains 16 residues. In DNA, the CDR3 is TGTGCCAGCAGTGAAATACGGACAGGGCCGAACACTGAAGCTTTCTTT. This sequence encodes CASSEIRTGPNTEAFF. Together with reference TRBV2 and TRBJ1-1, the CDR3 gives the full variable domain: EPEVTQTPSHQVTQMGQEVILRCVPISNHLYFYWYRQILGQKVEFLVSFYNNEISEKSEIFDDQFSVERPDGSNFTLKIRSTKLEDSAMYFCASSEIRTGPNTEAFFGQGTRLTVV.

The gene calls are TRBV19 and TRBJ2-2; a weak D match, TRBD1 (5 bases). V lost 3 bases and J 6 bases, leaving 11 bases between the germline ends. The CDR3 sequence is 14 residues long. Germline V gene sequence: CDR1 LNHDA, CDR2 SQIVND (reference sequence). CDR3 sequence reads: CASSISGPAGELFF. The CDR3 DNA reads as TGTGCCAGTAGTATCTCAGGGCCCGCCGGGGAGCTGTTTTTT.

CDR3 loop: CASSQDSGYNSPLHF. CDR3 nucleotide sequence: TGCGCCAGCAGCCAAGATTCAGGGTATAATTCACCCCTCCACTTT. V is TRBV4-3 and J is TRBJ1-6; maybe TRBD1 (5 bases). From germline, CDR1 is LGHNA and CDR2 YSLEER. The CDR3 totals 15 residues. V was trimmed by 0 bases and J by 4 bases, leaving 7 bases between them.

The CDR3 sequence: CASSANEGRSPLHF. The CDR3 nucleotides read TGTGCCAGCAGCGCGAACGAGGGAAGATCACCCCTCCACTTT. The chain combines TRBV9 with TRBJ1-6; D is unresolved. This CDR3 spans 14 amino acids. Germline-derived CDR1 and CDR2 are SGDLS and YYNGEE. V lost 3 bases and J lost 10, with 14 bases in between.